This TCR beta chain was captured by sequencing in a study of blood T cell repertoires in COVID-19. Sequenced by immunoSEQ multiplex PCR; TCRdb stores in-frame clones only, minus some. In the table there are 180,000 or so clones, more than 75% of which are singletons. Germline loops: CDR1 SGHVS, CDR2 FNYEAQ. CDR3 length equals 14 residues. V was trimmed by 5 bases and J by 3 bases, leaving 11 bases between them. The rearrangement joins TRBV7-6 to TRBJ2-1; D not certain. Material: PBMCs or T cells enriched from blood (not recorded which). The TCR was taken from a human donor with acute COVID-19. The donor label of this sample is uncertain. CDR3 in amino acids: CASSPQALYNEQFF. In DNA, the CDR3 is TGTGCCAGCAGCCCCCAGGCGCTCTACAATGAGCAGTTCTTC.